The subject of this entry is one TCR beta chain. This sample was taken from a study of PD-L1 blockade in urothelial cancer. Study-level information: Male sex and bladder-origin urothelial cancer characterized about 85% of the 29 patients.

The time point: peripheral blood 6 weeks after treatment start. Patients each gave 1 to 8 samples, pretreatment and on-treatment. After removal of 7 bases from V and 7 bases from J, the junction contained 4 bases not matched to a gene. This CDR3 is built from 12 residues. Germline-derived CDR1 and CDR2 are MNHEY and SMNVEV (reference sequence). The repertoire was sequenced with immunoSEQ multiplex PCR; TCRdb's copy has only in-frame clones and lacks some. The table includes tens of thousands of clones, around nine tenths detected once. The rearrangement links TRBV27 to TRBJ2-1, with 7 bases aligning to TRBD1. The specimen was PBMCs, collected around atezolizumab (anti-PD-L1) treatment. The sequence was collected from a woman in her sixties with urothelial cancer. DNA of the CDR3: TGTGCCAGCACTGGGACAGAAAATGAGCAGTTCTTC. Amino acid sequence: CASTGTENEQFF.